The 5 T cell receptor beta chains below were found in one sample sequenced in a study of cytomegalovirus exposure and HLA in healthy donors. This PCR relied on a set of 60 Vbeta primers and 13 Jbeta primers. The table came from immunoSEQ multiplex PCR; TCRdb's copy has only in-frame clones and leaves some out. The sample lists fewer than 95,000 clones; approximately 64% were seen once. The sample taken for sequencing was PBMCs. All receptors come from a woman aged 45 to 65 in good health and CMV-seropositive.

The rearrangement joins TRBV7-9 to TRBJ1-1, with D possibly TRBD1 on 6 matching bases. The V and J ends lost 5 bases and 1 base respectively, with 17 bases between them. The V gene's germline CDR1 is SEHNR and CDR2 FQNEAQ (reference sequence). The CDR3 extends over 16 amino acids. Here the CDR3 DNA reads TGTGCCAGCAGCCCAGGGGAGGGGATCCGGAACACTGAAGCTTTCTTT. Translated: CASSPGEGIRNTEAFF.

This sequence joins TRBV27 and TRBJ1-2, with D unclear. The CDR3 length is 14 residues. Germline CDR1 is MNHEY and CDR2 is SMNVEV (reference sequence). Trimming removed 7 bases from V and 4 bases from J, with 16 bases in between. CDR3 bases: TGTGCCAGCACCTTAGCGGACGGACGCTATGGCTACACCTTC. Encoded protein: CASTLADGRYGYTF.

This chain joins TRBV2 and TRBJ1-2; D remains unclear. The V gene lost 6 bases and the J gene lost 5 bases, with 10 bases spanning the gap. Germline V gene lookup returns CDR1 SNHLY and CDR2 FYNNEI. CDR3 length: 12 amino acids. The CDR3 sequence is CASRQEVYGYTF. The DNA of the CDR3 is TGTGCCAGCAGGCAGGAGGTTTATGGCTACACCTTC.

This clone was seen repeatedly, ten times or more. This chain connects TRBV5-1 to TRBJ2-3; 11 bases map to TRBD2. The CDR3 covers 19 residues. Trimming at V came to 0 bases and at J to 5 bases, leaving 14 bases not matched to a gene. Germline-derived CDR1 and CDR2 are SGHRS and YFSETQ. In DNA form, the CDR3 reads TGCGCCAGCAGCTTGGACCCTACCATAGCGGGGGGGCGGGGAGATACGCAGTATTTT. It specifies CASSLDPTIAGGRGDTQYF.

This clone showed up just a few times. This rearrangement joins TRBV15 to TRBJ1-2; 11 positions agree with TRBD1. The CDR3 spans 18 residues. Germline V gene lookup returns CDR1 LNHNV and CDR2 YYDKDF (reference sequence). The junction had 7 bases not matched to a gene; V was cut back by 0 bases and J by 1 base. The CDR3 DNA sequence: TGTGCCACCAGCAGAGATTCCGGACAGGGGGCCGATAACTATGGCTACACCTTC. Translated: CATSRDSGQGADNYGYTF.